Below are 24 T cell receptor beta chains sequenced from a single sample in a study of T cell responses to AZD1222 COVID-19 vaccine. Produced via immunoSEQ multiplex PCR; TCRdb's table is partial and in-frame only. Among about 130,000 clones, under 95% were seen once, and the ten largest hold more than 1%. The material sequenced was peripheral blood, taken 28 days after the second AZD1222 dose. The receptors originated from an adult who received the AZD1222 COVID-19 vaccine.

The chain is built from TRBV6-5 and TRBJ2-7; tentative D call: TRBD1 (5 bases). Trimming stripped 6 bases from V and 3 bases from J, with 18 bases between. The CDR3 has 15 residues. Looked up from germline, CDR1 is MNHEY and CDR2 is SVGAGI. This CDR3 reads CASRQNSFGHYEQYF. CDR3 bases: TGTGCCAGCAGGCAAAACTCCTTCGGACACTACGAGCAGTACTTC.

The chain uses TRBV19 and TRBJ1-2, with D uncertain. V was cut by 0 bases and J by 1 base, with 9 bases left in between. The CDR3 consists of 15 residues. Germline-derived CDR1 and CDR2 are LNHDA and SQIVND (reference sequence). CDR3 DNA sequence: TGTGCCAGTAGTATAGATCTCAGGATTAACTATGGCTACACCTTC. Its protein product is CASSIDLRINYGYTF.

In this sample, this clone turned up once. The chain links TRBV28 to TRBJ2-5; 14 bases are shared with TRBD2. CDR3 length: 16 residues. V trimming: 4 bases; J trimming: 4 bases; junction bases outside the gene matches: 5. The germline V gene encodes CDR1 MDHEN and CDR2 SYDVKM. CDR3 sequence (DNA): TGTGCCAGCAGTTCGACTAGCGGGAGGGCGGGAGAGACCCAGTACTTC. Translation gives CASSSTSGRAGETQYF.

This clone came up a few times. The chain is built from TRBV27 and TRBJ1-6; no firm D call. The V gene's germline CDR1 is MNHEY and CDR2 SMNVEV (reference sequence). The CDR3 loop spans 13 amino acids. Trimming shortened V by 2 bases and J by 8 bases, and 7 bases separated the two germline ends. Here the CDR3 DNA reads TGTGCCAGCAGTTTACGGGTGGATTCACCCCTCCACTTT. Its protein product is CASSLRVDSPLHF.

The gene calls are TRBV10-3 and TRBJ1-5; D not resolved. Germline V gene data show CDR1 as ENHRY and CDR2 as SYGVKD. The CDR3 has 13 amino acids. Between the trimmed V and J ends, which lost 8 bases and 1 base, there was a span of 9 bases. The CDR3 nucleotides are TGTGCCATCGGTAGTGGGAGCAATCAGCCCCAGCATTTT. Translation gives CAIGSGSNQPQHF.

This chain uses TRBV6-1 with TRBJ2-7; 8 nucleotides match TRBD1. This CDR3 spans 15 amino acids. Germline trimming cut 2 bases from V and 4 bases from J; bases unmatched to any gene: 7. Per the germline V gene, CDR1 is MNHNS and CDR2 is SASEGT. DNA of the CDR3: TGTGCCAGCAGTGAACGGCGACAGGGGACATACGAGCAGTACTTC. Its translation: CASSERRQGTYEQYF.

This chain joins TRBV19 and TRBJ1-3; D not resolved. Germline CDR1 reads LNHDA; CDR2 reads SQIVND (reference sequence). The CDR3 is made up of 15 amino acids. V was clipped by 5 bases and J by 0 bases, with 11 bases between them. CDR3 in amino acids: CASSPESYSGNTIYF. In DNA form, the CDR3 reads TGTGCCAGTAGTCCAGAATCCTACTCTGGAAACACCATATATTTT.

The J gene is TRBJ1-1, the V gene TRBV28, with D possibly being TRBD1 (6 bases). Per the germline V gene, CDR1 is MDHEN and CDR2 is SYDVKM. The CDR3 has 13 amino acids. Trimming took off 2 bases at V and 7 bases at J, with 11 bases between the two ends. The CDR3 protein is CASSLGQGNEAFF. In DNA, the CDR3 is TGTGCCAGCAGTTTAGGGCAGGGGAATGAAGCTTTCTTT.

The chain couples TRBV7-8 to TRBJ2-1; weak D call: TRBD2 (6 bases). Trimming left V 5 bases short and J 4 bases short, with 21 bases between. Looked up from germline, CDR1 is SGHVS and CDR2 is FQNEAQ. The CDR3 sequence is 17 residues long. The chain's CDR3 is CASSGIVGLNSYNEQFF. The CDR3 coding sequence is TGTGCCAGCAGCGGAATCGTTGGACTAAACTCGTACAATGAGCAGTTCTTC. Looking up the rest from reference TRBV7-8 and TRBJ2-1 gives the full variable domain: GAGVSQSPRYKVAKRGQDVALRCDPISGHVSLFWYQQALGQGPEFLTYFQNEAQLDKSGLPSDRFFAERPEGSVSTLKIQRTQQEDSAVYLCASSGIVGLNSYNEQFFGPGTRLTVL.

The chain is built from TRBV3-1 (or the pseudogene TRBV3-2) and TRBJ1-6; D is ambiguous. The V end lost 0 bases, the J end lost 0 bases, and 9 bases lay between the germline ends. The germline CDR1 and CDR2 sequences are LGHDT and YNNKEL (reference sequence). CDR3 length: 17 residues. DNA of the CDR3: TGTGCCAGCAGCCAAGACACAGTTTACTCCTATAATTCACCCCTCCACTTT. Its protein product is CASSQDTVYSYNSPLHF.

The chain uses TRBV29-1 and TRBJ1-5; the D is unclear. The V gene lost 7 bases and the J gene lost 2 bases, with 9 bases spanning the gap. Germline loops: CDR1 SQVTM, CDR2 ANQGSEA. The CDR3 covers 12 residues. CDR3 DNA sequence: TGCAGCGCGAGGGCGGGCAATCAGCCCCAGCATTTT. Its translation is CSARAGNQPQHF.

The rearrangement uses TRBV5-4 and TRBJ1-1; the match to TRBD1 covers 8 bases. The germline V gene has CDR1 SGHNT and CDR2 YYREEE (reference sequence). This CDR3 contains 15 residues. The V gene end was trimmed by 3 bases and the J gene end by 6 bases; junction bases not matched to a gene: 10. DNA of the CDR3: TGTGCCAGCAGCTCCAAGGACAGGGCCAGGGCTGAAGCTTTCTTT. It translates to CASSSKDRARAEAFF.

V gene TRBV25-1 combines with J gene TRBJ2-7, with D possibly being TRBD1 (6 bases). This CDR3 is built from 13 residues. Germline V gene sequence: CDR1 MGHDK, CDR2 SYGVNS. Between the trimmed V and J ends, which lost 4 bases and 1 base, there was a span of 8 bases. The CDR3 reads CASSARGSYEQYF. The CDR3 DNA follows: TGTGCCAGCAGTGCGAGGGGGTCCTACGAGCAGTACTTC.

The rearrangement links TRBV5-1 to TRBJ2-1; 9 bases are a match to TRBD2. V gave up 4 bases and J gave up 8 bases; unmatched junction bases: 4. CDR3 length equals 13 residues. Germline assignment: CDR1 SGHRS and CDR2 YFSETQ. The CDR3 loop is CASSPLAGDEQFF. CDR3 coding DNA: TGCGCCAGCAGCCCGTTAGCGGGGGATGAGCAGTTCTTC.

This clone was observed a few times. The CDR3 sequence is CAISGTNNEQFF. The CDR3 nucleotides are TGTGCCATCTCAGGGACTAACAATGAGCAGTTCTTC. This chain connects TRBV10-3 to TRBJ2-1; 7 bases fit TRBD2. CDR3 length: 12 residues. V shed 8 bases, J shed 5 bases, and the junction held 3 bases outside the gene matches. The germline V gene has CDR1 ENHRY and CDR2 SYGVKD.

This chain connects TRBV7-8 to TRBJ1-5; the match to TRBD1 covers 10 bases. The germline V gene encodes CDR1 SGHVS and CDR2 FQNEAQ. The V gene end was trimmed by 4 bases and the J gene end by 6 bases; junction bases not matched to a gene: 6. There are 15 residues in the CDR3. The CDR3 DNA is TGTGCCAGCAGCTCCGGGACAGGGGTTAGTCAGCCCCAGCATTTT. This encodes CASSSGTGVSQPQHF.

The V gene is TRBV6-5, the J gene TRBJ1-4; perhaps TRBD1 as D (5 bases). The CDR3 totals 13 residues. V was trimmed by 5 bases and J by 6 bases, leaving 10 bases between them. In germline, CDR1 is MNHEY, CDR2 SVGAGI. CDR3 region: CASSRDGYEKLFF. The CDR3 DNA reads as TGTGCCAGCAGTCGGGACGGGTATGAAAAACTGTTTTTT.

The chain is built from TRBV19 and TRBJ1-4; tentative D call: TRBD1 (5 bases). Looked up from germline, CDR1 is LNHDA and CDR2 is SQIVND (reference sequence). V lost 7 bases and J 0 bases, leaving 12 bases between the germline ends. The length of the CDR3 is 15 residues. The CDR3 reads CASTKLGATNEKLFF. CDR3 DNA sequence: TGTGCCAGTACTAAATTAGGGGCAACTAATGAAAAACTGTTTTTT.

The chain recombines TRBV28 with TRBJ1-3; D may be TRBD1 (5 bases). There are 14 residues in the CDR3. Trimming took off 6 bases at V and 0 bases at J, with 9 bases between the two ends. From germline, CDR1 is MDHEN and CDR2 SYDVKM. The CDR3 bases are TGTGCCAGCAGGGAAACAGGCTCTGGAAACACCATATATTTT. This codes for CASRETGSGNTIYF.

The chain combines TRBV4-2 with TRBJ1-6; 7 bases align to TRBD1. Per germline, CDR1 LGHNA and CDR2 YNFKEQ. Losses at the gene ends were 4 bases for V and 5 bases for J; bases not matched to a gene: 8. The CDR3 has 16 residues. CDR3 residues: CASSLGVGTDNSPLHF. For the CDR3, the DNA is TGTGCCAGCAGCCTCGGCGTGGGGACAGATAATTCACCCCTCCACTTT.

The V call is TRBV30, the J call TRBJ1-1; 12 nucleotides align to TRBD1. Germline assignment: CDR1 GTSNPN and CDR2 SVGIG (reference sequence). The CDR3 totals 14 residues. Trimming removed 3 bases from V and 6 bases from J; junction bases left unmatched: 5. In DNA form, the CDR3 reads TGTGCCTGGAGCCCGGGACAGGGGGCGTCTGAAGCTTTCTTT. Translation: CAWSPGQGASEAFF.

This clone occurred once. The rearrangement joins TRBV19 to TRBJ2-1; 12 bases align to TRBD2. The CDR3 has 15 amino acids. Germline CDR1 LNHDA, CDR2 SQIVND (reference sequence). With 7 bases clipped from V and 10 bases from J, the junction kept 11 bases outside the gene matches. The DNA of the CDR3 is TGTGCCAGTACCGAGGCTAGCGGGAGGGTAGGGGAGCAGTTCTTC. Protein sequence: CASTEASGRVGEQFF.

V is TRBV4-2 and J is TRBJ2-3; a possible D gene is TRBD1 (5 bases). The CDR3 contains 13 residues. The V gene's germline CDR1 is LGHNA and CDR2 YNFKEQ. Trimming removed 4 bases at V and 6 bases at J, with 11 bases between. Written as DNA, the CDR3 is TGTGCCAGCAGCCGGAACCCAGGGGATACGCAGTATTTT. Translation gives CASSRNPGDTQYF.

This sequence joins TRBV5-1 and TRBJ2-1; D unresolved. This CDR3 comprises 14 residues. Germline CDR1 SGHRS, CDR2 YFSETQ. V lost 1 base and J 2 bases, leaving 7 bases between the germline ends. The CDR3 bases are TGCGCCAGCAGCTTGTTTGGGACCTACAATGAGCAGTTCTTC. Residues: CASSLFGTYNEQFF.